The present T cell receptor beta chain was sequenced within a study of T cell responses to AZD1222 COVID-19 vaccine. About the research overall: Doses given second, at about 4 or about 12 weeks, were pooled. Broader study findings: No repertoire was sampled before or during the peak T cell response, only after it.

As to this clone: Its antigen is still unknown.

Libraries were prepared by immunoSEQ multiplex PCR; TCRdb keeps only in-frame clonotypes and omits some of them. Of 110,000 or so clones in the sample, 70% to 90% were seen once. In germline, CDR1 is MNHEY, CDR2 SVGEGT. V lost 2 bases and J lost 6, with 10 bases in between. CDR3 size: 13 residues. Sample: peripheral blood, taken on day 0 of AZD1222 vaccination. The chain uses TRBV6-2 or TRBV6-3 and TRBJ1-1; weak D call: TRBD1 (5 bases). This sequence originates from an adult in good health. In nucleotides, the CDR3 is TGTGCCAGCAGTTACGGGGCGGCGGCTGAAGCTTTCTTT. Translation: CASSYGAAAEAFF.